This T cell receptor (beta chain) was captured in a study of beta chain features in type 1 diabetes. Study-level background: Patients and healthy donors were similar in age, gender and cell yields. Study-level points and caveats: Among type 1 diabetes patients, VDJ junctions had fewer insertions and more deletions.

Expressed TCRB transcripts were sequenced, since all the RNA that had been isolated was reverse transcribed. Produced via immunoSEQ multiplex PCR; TCRdb's table is partial and in-frame only. This table has fewer than 250,000 clones, 68% appearing once. V lost 2 bases and J lost 1, with 8 bases in between. The CDR3 has 13 residues. Germline CDR1 reads SQVTM; CDR2 reads ANQGSEA. Sorting that relied on CD45RO/CCR7/CD25/CD127/CD95/CD27 yielded CD4+ naive, central memory, regulatory and stem cell-like memory cells. Comment on this clone: The target antigen is unknown.

The V call is TRBV29-1, the J call TRBJ2-5; D is uncertain. This TCR derives from a man aged 25 to 40 in good health. Sample: naive CD4+ T cells from blood. CDR3 DNA: TGCAGCGTTGAAAAGCCTACCCAAGAGACCCAGTACTTC. Translating it yields CSVEKPTQETQYF.